The 6 T cell receptor beta chains given below trace back to one sample, sequenced in a study of cytomegalovirus exposure and HLA in healthy donors. Both 60 Vbeta primers and 13 Jbeta primers went into the PCR. The data were produced by immunoSEQ multiplex PCR, yet TCRdb's version contains in-frame clones alone and is incomplete. The repertoire holds approximately 72,000 clones, 60% to 85% seen once, with 5.5% in the top ten. Sequenced: PBMCs. The receptors shown here come from a male donor in good health and CMV-seropositive.

The V call is TRBV7-6, the J call TRBJ1-3; 8 bases agree with TRBD1. The ends lost 2 bases at V and 2 bases at J; junction bases unmatched: 2. CDR3 size: 15 residues. Germline values: CDR1 SGHVS, CDR2 FNYEAQ. The CDR3 nucleotides are TGTGCCAGCAGCTTAACGGACAGGGCTGGAAACACCATATATTTT. It is translated as CASSLTDRAGNTIYF.

The rearrangement uses TRBV6-6 and TRBJ1-2; D is unclear. Trimming removed 2 bases at V and 1 base at J, with 11 bases between. The germline V gene has CDR1 MNHNY and CDR2 SVGAGI (reference sequence). The CDR3 runs to 15 residues. The CDR3 DNA follows: TGTGCCAGCAGTTACGAACAGCCAGTTAACTATGGCTACACCTTC. Residues: CASSYEQPVNYGYTF.

The CDR3 sequence is CASSPPDSFSGNTIYF. DNA for the CDR3: TGTGCCAGCAGCCCCCCTGACAGTTTCTCTGGAAACACCATATATTTT. This sequence joins TRBV7-9 and TRBJ1-3; TRBD1 is a possible D gene (5 bases). The CDR3 contains 16 residues. Between the trimmed V and J ends, which lost 5 bases and 0 bases, there was a span of 14 bases. Per germline, CDR1 SEHNR and CDR2 FQNEAQ (reference sequence).

The rearrangement uses TRBV7-9 and TRBJ2-1; possible D gene TRBD2, 6 bases. V was shortened by 5 bases and J by 15 bases, with 14 bases between the two germline ends. Germline loops: CDR1 SEHNR, CDR2 FQNEAQ (reference sequence). This CDR3 has 11 amino acids. CDR3 sequence (DNA): TGTGCCAGCAGCCTCGGGACTTTGGCGTTCTTC. Translating gives CASSLGTLAFF.

The CDR3 DNA follows: TGTGCCAGCAGTGCCGGGACAGCTATTACCTACGAGCAGTACTTC. This codes for CASSAGTAITYEQYF. The V call is TRBV6-1, the J call TRBJ2-7; 7 nucleotides align to TRBD1. Germline CDR1 is MNHNS and CDR2 is SASEGT. This CDR3 spans 15 amino acids. Germline trimming cut 4 bases from V and 2 bases from J; bases unmatched to any gene: 8.

The CDR3 region is CASSTVEGAYYEQYF. The CDR3 nucleotides read TGTGCCAGTAGTACCGTGGAGGGGGCGTATTACGAGCAGTACTTC. The chain has TRBV7-2 and TRBJ2-7, with a tentative D call TRBD1 (7 bases). The CDR3 has 15 residues. Per the germline V gene, CDR1 is SGHTA and CDR2 is FQGNSA. V was cut by 9 bases and J by 4 bases, with 22 bases left in between.